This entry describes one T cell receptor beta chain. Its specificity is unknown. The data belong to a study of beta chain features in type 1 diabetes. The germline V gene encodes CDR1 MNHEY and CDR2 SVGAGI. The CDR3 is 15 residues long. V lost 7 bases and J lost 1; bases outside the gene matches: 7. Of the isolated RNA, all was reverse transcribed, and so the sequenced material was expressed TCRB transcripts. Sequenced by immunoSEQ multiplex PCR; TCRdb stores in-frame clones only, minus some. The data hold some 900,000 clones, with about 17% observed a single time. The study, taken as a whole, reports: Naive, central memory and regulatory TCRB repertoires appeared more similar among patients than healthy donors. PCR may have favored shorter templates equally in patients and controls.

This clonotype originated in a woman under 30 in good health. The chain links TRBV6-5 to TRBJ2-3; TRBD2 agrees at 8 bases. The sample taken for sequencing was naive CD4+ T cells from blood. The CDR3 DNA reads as TGTGCCAGCAAAAGCGGGAGCGGGCGCACAGATACGCAGTATTTT. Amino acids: CASKSGSGRTDTQYF.